This T cell receptor (beta chain) was profiled in a study of beta chain features in type 1 diabetes. Overall study results and limits: Healthy donors had naive, central memory and Treg TCRB repertoires that appeared less similar than those seen among patients. Cells that show high TCR expression could be over-represented by cDNA sequencing. For Type 1 diabetes patients, all four CD4+ subsets carried TCRB CDR3s that were moderately but significantly shorter.

Comment on this clone: What it recognizes is unknown.

Germline V gene data show CDR1 as SGHRS and CDR2 as YFSETQ. Trimming cost V 2 bases and J 6 bases, with 22 bases left between them. CDR3 length: 17 residues. Expressed TCRB transcripts were sequenced, since all the RNA that had been isolated was reverse transcribed. Average reads for naive, central memory and regulatory T cell samples were 3.5 million to 4.5 million. Measured with immunoSEQ multiplex PCR; TCRdb has only the in-frame clones, and not every one. Of 140,000 to 150,000 clones listed, approximately 13% are singletons. Sequencing input: central memory CD4+ T cells from blood. The V call is TRBV5-1, the J call TRBJ2-3; a weak D match, TRBD1 (7 bases). The receptor was derived from a man between 18 and 29 years old with type 1 diabetes. The CDR3 loop reads CASSFPERGRGADTQYF. CDR3 DNA: TGCGCCAGCAGCTTCCCCGAGAGGGGGCGGGGCGCGGATACGCAGTATTTT.